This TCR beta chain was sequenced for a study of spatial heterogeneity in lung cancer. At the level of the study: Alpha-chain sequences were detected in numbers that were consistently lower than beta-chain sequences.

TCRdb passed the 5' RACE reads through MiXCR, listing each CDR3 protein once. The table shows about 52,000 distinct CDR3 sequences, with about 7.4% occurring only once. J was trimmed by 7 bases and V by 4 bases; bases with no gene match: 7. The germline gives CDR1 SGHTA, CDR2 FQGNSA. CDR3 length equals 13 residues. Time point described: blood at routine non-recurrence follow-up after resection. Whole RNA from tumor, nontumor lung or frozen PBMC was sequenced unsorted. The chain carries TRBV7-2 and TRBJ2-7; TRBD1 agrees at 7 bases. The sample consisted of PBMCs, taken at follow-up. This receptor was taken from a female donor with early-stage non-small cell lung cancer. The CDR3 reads CASSSGQSWEQYF. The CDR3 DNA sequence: TGTGCCAGCAGCTCGGGACAGTCATGGGAGCAGTACTTC.